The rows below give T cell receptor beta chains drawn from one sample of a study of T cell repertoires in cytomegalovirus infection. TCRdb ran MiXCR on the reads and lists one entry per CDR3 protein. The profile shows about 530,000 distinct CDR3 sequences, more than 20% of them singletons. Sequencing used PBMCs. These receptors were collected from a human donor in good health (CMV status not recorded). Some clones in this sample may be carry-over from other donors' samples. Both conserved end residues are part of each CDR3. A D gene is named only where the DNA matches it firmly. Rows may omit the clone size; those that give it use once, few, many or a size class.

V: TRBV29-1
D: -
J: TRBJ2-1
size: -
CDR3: CSVLPLPLDEQFF
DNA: TGCAGCGTCCTCCCCCTCCCCCTTGATGAGCAGTTCTTC

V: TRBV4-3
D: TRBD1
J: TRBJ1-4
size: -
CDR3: CASSQESWDRNEKLFF
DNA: TGCGCCAGCAGCCAAGAATCGTGGGACAGGAATGAAAAACTGTTTTTT

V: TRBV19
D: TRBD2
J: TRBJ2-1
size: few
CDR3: CASKPGGGYNEQFF
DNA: TGTGCCAGTAAACCGGGGGGGGGTTACAATGAGCAGTTCTTC

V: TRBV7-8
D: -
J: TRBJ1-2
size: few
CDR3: CASSLDAGANYGYTF
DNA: TGTGCCAGCAGCTTAGATGCAGGGGCTAACTATGGCTACACCTTC

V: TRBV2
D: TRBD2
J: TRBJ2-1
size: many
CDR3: CASSEERESSYNEQFF
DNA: TGTGCCAGCAGTGAAGAGCGGGAAAGCTCCTACAATGAGCAGTTCTTC

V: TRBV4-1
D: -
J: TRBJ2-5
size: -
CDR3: CASSQGGPQESQYF
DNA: TGCGCCAGCAGCCAAGGCGGACCCCAAGAGTCCCAGTACTTC

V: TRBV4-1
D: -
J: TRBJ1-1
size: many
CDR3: CASSQTQGTTEAFF
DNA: TGCGCCAGCAGCCAAACCCAGGGAACCACTGAAGCTTTCTTT

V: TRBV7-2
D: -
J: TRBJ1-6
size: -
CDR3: CASSQEGGNSPLHF
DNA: TGTGCCAGCTCCCAGGAGGGGGGGAATTCACCCCTCCACTTT

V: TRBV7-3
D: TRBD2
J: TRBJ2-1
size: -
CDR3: CASSFTGTSINEQFF
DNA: TGTGCCAGCAGCTTCACCGGGACTAGTATCAATGAGCAGTTCTTC

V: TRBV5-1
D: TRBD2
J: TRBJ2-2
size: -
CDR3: CASSSGTSGRSTGELFF
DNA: TGCGCCAGCAGCTCTGGGACTAGCGGGAGGAGCACCGGGGAGCTGTTTTTT

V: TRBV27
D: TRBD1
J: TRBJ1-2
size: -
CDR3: CASSSRTDRGGYTF
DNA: TGTGCCAGCAGTTCAAGAACTGACAGGGGTGGCTACACCTTC

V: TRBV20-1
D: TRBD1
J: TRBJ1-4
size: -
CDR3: CSATSTGTGLEKLFF
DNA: TGCAGTGCTACTTCAACCGGGACAGGGTTAGAAAAACTGTTTTTT

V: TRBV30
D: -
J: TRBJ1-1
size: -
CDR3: CAWDRPGSEAFF
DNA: TGTGCCTGGGATCGACCCGGGTCTGAAGCTTTCTTT

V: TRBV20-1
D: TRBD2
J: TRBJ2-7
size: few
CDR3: CSAALAGGAYEQYF
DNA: TGCAGTGCAGCCTTAGCGGGAGGAGCCTACGAGCAGTACTTC

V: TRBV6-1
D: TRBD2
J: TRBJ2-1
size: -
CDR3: CASRERLAVYNEQFF
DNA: TGTGCCAGCAGAGAACGACTAGCGGTGTACAATGAGCAGTTCTTC

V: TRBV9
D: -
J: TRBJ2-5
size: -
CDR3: CASSVAMKGETQYF
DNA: TGTGCCAGCAGCGTAGCCATGAAGGGCGAGACCCAGTACTTC

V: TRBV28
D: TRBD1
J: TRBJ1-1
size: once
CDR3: CASSTSGGMNTEAFF
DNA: TGTGCCAGCTCTACTTCAGGGGGCATGAACACTGAAGCTTTCTTT